These 9 T cell receptor beta chains share one sample of origin, sequenced in a study of cytomegalovirus exposure and HLA in healthy donors. PCR amplification relied on 60 Vbeta primers (plus 13 Jbeta primers). Clones were sequenced by immunoSEQ multiplex PCR, and TCRdb holds only the in-frame ones, with some missing. The sample has around 150,000 clones, roughly 88% seen once. The sample was PBMCs. Every receptor here comes from a man in his late teens or twenties in good health and CMV-seropositive.

The CDR3 here is CASRTDSQETQYF. CDR3 DNA sequence: TGTGCCAGCAGAACGGACAGCCAAGAGACCCAGTACTTC. J is TRBJ2-5 and V is TRBV6-1; TRBD1 might be the D (6 bases). Per the germline V gene, CDR1 is MNHNS and CDR2 is SASEGT. This CDR3 is 13 amino acids long. V was pared by 6 bases and J by 1 base, with 9 bases between.

V usage is TRBV5-1 and J usage is TRBJ2-1, with D maybe TRBD2 (7 bases). Trimming stripped 0 bases from V and 0 bases from J, with 16 bases between. This CDR3 contains 18 residues. Germline-derived CDR1 and CDR2 are SGHRS and YFSETQ. This chain's CDR3 is CASSLEGGVWGSYNEQFF. The CDR3 bases are TGCGCCAGCAGCTTGGAGGGGGGGGTTTGGGGCTCCTACAATGAGCAGTTCTTC.

This chain joins TRBV5-1 and TRBJ1-1; no clear D. CDR1 and CDR2 from the germline V gene are SGHRS and YFSETQ. V lost 0 bases and J lost 4, with 10 bases in between. This CDR3 is built from 14 residues. This chain's CDR3 is CASSLDWYGTEAFF. The CDR3 bases are TGCGCCAGCAGCTTGGATTGGTACGGCACTGAAGCTTTCTTT.

This CDR3 is CASSDPSGLTSGGAVGAYEQYF. CDR3 DNA: TGCGCCAGCAGTGACCCCTCCGGCCTGACTAGCGGGGGGGCCGTGGGTGCCTACGAGCAGTACTTC. The chain joins TRBV10-2 to TRBJ2-5, with TRBD2 identical over 14 bases. The tail of the sequence fits TRBJ2-7 better, so the J call may be wrong. In germline, CDR1 is WSHSY, CDR2 SAAADI. There are 22 residues in the CDR3.

This clone was seen a few times. The genes are TRBV4-1 and TRBJ1-2; D remains unclear. Germline V gives CDR1 MGHRA, CDR2 YSYEKL. This CDR3 has 14 amino acids. V was cut by 0 bases and J by 8 bases, with 13 bases left in between. CDR3 residues: CASSQDKWRPGYTF. The CDR3 coding sequence is TGCGCCAGCAGCCAAGATAAGTGGCGGCCCGGCTACACCTTC.

The gene calls are TRBV4-2 and TRBJ2-1, with 11 bases fitting TRBD2. There are 18 residues in the CDR3. The germline CDR1 and CDR2 sequences are LGHNA and YNFKEQ. The junction had 12 bases not matched to a gene; V was cut back by 4 bases and J by 4 bases. The CDR3 nucleotides are TGTGCCAGCAGCCGCAAATCAGCACTAGCGGGAGCTTACAATGAGCAGTTCTTC. Its protein product is CASSRKSALAGAYNEQFF.

The chain uses TRBV30 and TRBJ2-5; 8 positions match TRBD1. The DNA matches TRBJ2-7 better at its end, which makes the J call doubtful. Germline V gives CDR1 GTSNPN, CDR2 SVGIG (reference sequence). This CDR3 has 15 residues. CDR3 DNA sequence: TGTGCCTGGAGCCTTCGGGACAGGCGAACCTACGAGCAGTACTTC. This gives the protein CAWSLRDRRTYEQYF.

V gene TRBV14 combines with J gene TRBJ1-1; D is unresolved. The CDR3 runs 13 residues. The germline V and J ends were trimmed by 1 base and 1 base, with 4 bases remaining between them. Looked up from germline, CDR1 is SGHDN and CDR2 is FVKESK. The CDR3 DNA reads TGTGCCAGCAGCCAAGTAGCGAACACTGAAGCTTTCTTT. Protein: CASSQVANTEAFF.

The chain carries TRBV5-1 and TRBJ2-7; 7 nucleotides line up with TRBD2. The V segment lost 1 base and the J segment 1 base; nucleotides outside the gene matches: 5. Germline-derived CDR1 and CDR2 are SGHRS and YFSETQ. This CDR3 region has 15 residues. The CDR3 reads CASSLSSGTSYEQYF. In DNA, the CDR3 is TGCGCCAGCAGCTTGTCTAGCGGAACTTCCTACGAGCAGTACTTC.